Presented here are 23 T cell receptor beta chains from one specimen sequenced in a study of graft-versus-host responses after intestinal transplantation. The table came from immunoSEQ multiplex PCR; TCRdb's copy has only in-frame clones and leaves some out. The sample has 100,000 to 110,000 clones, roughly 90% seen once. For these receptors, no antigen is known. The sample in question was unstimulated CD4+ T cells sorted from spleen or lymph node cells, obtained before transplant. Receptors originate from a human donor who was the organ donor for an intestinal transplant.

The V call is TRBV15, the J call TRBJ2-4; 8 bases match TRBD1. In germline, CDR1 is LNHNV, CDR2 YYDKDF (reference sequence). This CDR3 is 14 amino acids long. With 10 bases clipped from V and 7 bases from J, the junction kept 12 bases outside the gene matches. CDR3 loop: CAIQRVTGGNIQYF. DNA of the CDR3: TGTGCCATCCAGCGGGTTACAGGGGGGAACATTCAGTACTTC.

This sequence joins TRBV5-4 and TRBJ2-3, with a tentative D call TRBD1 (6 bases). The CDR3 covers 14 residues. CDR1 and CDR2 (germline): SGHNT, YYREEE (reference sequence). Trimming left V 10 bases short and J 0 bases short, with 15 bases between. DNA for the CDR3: TGTGCCGGGGGAGAGGGGGACAGCACAGATACGCAGTATTTT. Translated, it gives CAGGEGDSTDTQYF. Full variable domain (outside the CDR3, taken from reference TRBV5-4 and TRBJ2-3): ETGVTQSPTHLIKTRGQQVTLRCSSQSGHNTVSWYQQALGQGPQFIFQYYREEENGRGNFPPRFSGLQFPNYSSELNVNALELDDSALYLCAGGEGDSTDTQYFGPGTRLTVL.

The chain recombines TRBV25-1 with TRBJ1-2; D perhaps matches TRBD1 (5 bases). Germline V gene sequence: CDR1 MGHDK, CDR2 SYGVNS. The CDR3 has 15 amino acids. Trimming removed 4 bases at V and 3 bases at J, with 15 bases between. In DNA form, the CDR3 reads TGTGCCAGCAGTGGGGGCGGAGGAGGGGACTATGGCTACACCTTC. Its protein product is CASSGGGGGDYGYTF.

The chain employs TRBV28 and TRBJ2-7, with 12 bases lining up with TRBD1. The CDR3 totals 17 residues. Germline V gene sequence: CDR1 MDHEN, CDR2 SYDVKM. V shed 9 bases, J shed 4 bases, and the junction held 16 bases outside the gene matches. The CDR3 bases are TGTGCCAGTACAAGCCTTTATGGGACAGGGGGCCTGTACGAGCAGTACTTC. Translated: CASTSLYGTGGLYEQYF. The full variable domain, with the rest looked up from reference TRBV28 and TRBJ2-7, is DVKVTQSSRYLVKRTGEKVFLECVQDMDHENMFWYRQDPGLGLRLIYFSYDVKMKEKGDIPEGYSVSREKKERFSLILESASTNQTSMYLCASTSLYGTGGLYEQYFGPGTRLTVT.

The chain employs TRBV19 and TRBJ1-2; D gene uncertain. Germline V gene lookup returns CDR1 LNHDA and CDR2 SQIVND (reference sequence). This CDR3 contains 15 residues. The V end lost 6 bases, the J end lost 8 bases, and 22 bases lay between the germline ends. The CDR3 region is CASRTGAGNPRGYTF. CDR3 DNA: TGTGCCAGTAGAACCGGTGCCGGGAACCCAAGAGGCTACACCTTC.

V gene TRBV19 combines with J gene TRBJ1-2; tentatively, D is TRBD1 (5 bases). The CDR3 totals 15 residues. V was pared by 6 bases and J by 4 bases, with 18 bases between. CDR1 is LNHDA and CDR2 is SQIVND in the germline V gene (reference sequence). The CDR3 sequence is CASSSGTAIGYGYTF. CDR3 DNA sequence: TGTGCCAGTAGCTCCGGGACGGCCATAGGCTATGGCTACACCTTC. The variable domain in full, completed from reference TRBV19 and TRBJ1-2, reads DGGITQSPKYLFRKEGQNVTLSCEQNLNHDAMYWYRQDPGQGLRLIYYSQIVNDFQKGDIAEGYSVSREKKESFPLTVTSAQKNPTAFYLCASSSGTAIGYGYTFGSGTRLTVV.

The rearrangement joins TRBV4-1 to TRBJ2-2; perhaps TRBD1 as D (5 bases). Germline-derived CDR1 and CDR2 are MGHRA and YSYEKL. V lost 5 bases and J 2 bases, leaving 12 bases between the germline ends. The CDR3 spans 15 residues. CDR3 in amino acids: CASSVQAINTGELFF. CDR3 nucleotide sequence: TGCGCCAGCAGCGTACAGGCGATCAACACCGGGGAGCTGTTTTTT.

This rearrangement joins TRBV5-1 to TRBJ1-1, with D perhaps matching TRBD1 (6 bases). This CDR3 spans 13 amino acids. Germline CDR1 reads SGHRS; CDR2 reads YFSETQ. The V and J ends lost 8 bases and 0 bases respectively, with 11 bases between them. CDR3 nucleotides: TGCGCCAGTAAGAGGACAGTGAACACTGAAGCTTTCTTT. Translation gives CASKRTVNTEAFF. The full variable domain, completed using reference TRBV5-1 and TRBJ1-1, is KAGVTQTPRYLIKTRGQQVTLSCSPISGHRSVSWYQQTPGQGLQFLFEYFSETQRNKGNFPGRFSGRQFSNSRSEMNVSTLELGDSALYLCASKRTVNTEAFFGQGTRLTVV.

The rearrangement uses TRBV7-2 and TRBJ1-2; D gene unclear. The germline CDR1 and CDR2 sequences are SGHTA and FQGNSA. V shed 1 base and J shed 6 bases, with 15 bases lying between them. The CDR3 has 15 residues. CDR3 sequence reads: CASSLVPQSLDGYTF. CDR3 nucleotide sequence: TGTGCCAGCAGCTTAGTCCCCCAATCGTTGGATGGCTACACCTTC. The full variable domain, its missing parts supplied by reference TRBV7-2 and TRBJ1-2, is GAGVSQSPSNKVTEKGKDVELRCDPISGHTALYWYRQSLGQGLEFLIYFQGNSAPDKSGLPSDRFSAERTGGSVSTLTIQRTQQEDSAVYLCASSLVPQSLDGYTFGSGTRLTVV.

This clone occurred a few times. The CDR3 region is CAISESNEQYF. In nucleotides, the CDR3 is TGTGCCATCAGTGAGTCAAACGAGCAGTACTTC. J is TRBJ2-7 and V is TRBV10-3; the D is unclear. The CDR3 length is 11 residues. Trimming left V 0 bases short and J 5 bases short, with 2 bases between. Germline-derived CDR1 and CDR2 are ENHRY and SYGVKD.

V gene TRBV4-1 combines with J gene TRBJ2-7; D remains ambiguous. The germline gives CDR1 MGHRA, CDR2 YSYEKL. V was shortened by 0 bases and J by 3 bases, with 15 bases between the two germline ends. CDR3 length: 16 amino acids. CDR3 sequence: CASSQDESRTDYEQYF. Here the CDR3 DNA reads TGCGCCAGCAGCCAAGATGAAAGCAGGACGGACTACGAGCAGTACTTC.

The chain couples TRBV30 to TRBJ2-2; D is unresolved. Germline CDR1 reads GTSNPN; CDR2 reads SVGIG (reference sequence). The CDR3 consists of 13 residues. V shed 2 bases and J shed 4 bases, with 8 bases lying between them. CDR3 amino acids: CAWSWLITGELFF. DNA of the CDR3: TGTGCCTGGAGTTGGCTAATCACCGGGGAGCTGTTTTTT.

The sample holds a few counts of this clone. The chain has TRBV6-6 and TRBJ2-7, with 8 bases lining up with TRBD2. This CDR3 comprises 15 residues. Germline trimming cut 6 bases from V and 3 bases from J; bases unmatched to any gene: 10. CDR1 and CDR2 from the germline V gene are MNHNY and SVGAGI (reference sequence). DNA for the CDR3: TGTGCCAGCAGAAAACTCGGGACTAGTGGCTACGAGCAGTACTTC. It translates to CASRKLGTSGYEQYF.

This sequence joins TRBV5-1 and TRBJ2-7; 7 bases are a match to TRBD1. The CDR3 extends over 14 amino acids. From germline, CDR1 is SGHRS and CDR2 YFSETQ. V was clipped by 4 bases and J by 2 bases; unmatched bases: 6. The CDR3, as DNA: TGCGCCAGCAGCACTCCGGGACAGCCCTACGAGCAGTACTTC. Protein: CASSTPGQPYEQYF.

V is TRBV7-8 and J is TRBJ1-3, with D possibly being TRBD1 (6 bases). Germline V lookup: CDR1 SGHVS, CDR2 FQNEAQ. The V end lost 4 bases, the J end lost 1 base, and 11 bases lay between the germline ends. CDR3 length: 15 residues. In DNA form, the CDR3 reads TGTGCCAGCAGCTCTACAGGGAGATCTGGAAACACCATATATTTT. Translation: CASSSTGRSGNTIYF.

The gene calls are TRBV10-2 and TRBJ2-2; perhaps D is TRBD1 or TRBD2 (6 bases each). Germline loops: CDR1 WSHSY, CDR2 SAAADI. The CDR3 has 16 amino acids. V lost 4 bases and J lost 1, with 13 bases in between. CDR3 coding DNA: TGCGCCAGCAGTGCGTTAGGGGGGCTGAACACCGGGGAGCTGTTTTTT. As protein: CASSALGGLNTGELFF.

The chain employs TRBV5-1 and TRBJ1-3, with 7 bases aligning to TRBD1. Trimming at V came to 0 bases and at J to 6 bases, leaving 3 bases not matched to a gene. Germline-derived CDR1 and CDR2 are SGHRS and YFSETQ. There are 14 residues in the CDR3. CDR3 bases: TGCGCCAGCAGCTTGGGACAGGGTGCAAACACCATATATTTT. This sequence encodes CASSLGQGANTIYF.

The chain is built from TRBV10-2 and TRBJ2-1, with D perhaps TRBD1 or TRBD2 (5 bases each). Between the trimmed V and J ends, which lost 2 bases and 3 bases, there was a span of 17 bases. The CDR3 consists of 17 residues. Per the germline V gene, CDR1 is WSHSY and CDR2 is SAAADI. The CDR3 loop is CASSEPTGLLFYNEQFF. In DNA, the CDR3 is TGCGCCAGCAGTGAGCCCACGGGGCTACTCTTCTACAATGAGCAGTTCTTC.

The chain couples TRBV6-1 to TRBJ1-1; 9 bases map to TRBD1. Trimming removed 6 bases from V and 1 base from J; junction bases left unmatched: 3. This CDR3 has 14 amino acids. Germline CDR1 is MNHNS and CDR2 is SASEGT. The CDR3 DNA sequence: TGTGCCAGCAGCTGGGGACAGGGGAACACTGAAGCTTTCTTT. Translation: CASSWGQGNTEAFF.

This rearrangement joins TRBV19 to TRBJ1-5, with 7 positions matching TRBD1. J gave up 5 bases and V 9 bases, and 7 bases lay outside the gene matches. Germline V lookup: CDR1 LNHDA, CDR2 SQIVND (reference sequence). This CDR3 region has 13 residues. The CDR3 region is CASSGQDHQPQHF. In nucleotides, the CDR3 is TGTGCCAGCAGCGGACAGGACCATCAGCCCCAGCATTTT.

The CDR3 region has the DNA TGTGCCAGCAGCTTAGCTAGGGACTCCTACGAGCAGTACTTC. Translating it yields CASSLARDSYEQYF. V and J are TRBV7-2 and TRBJ2-7, with unresolved D. Per germline, CDR1 SGHTA and CDR2 FQGNSA. The CDR3 consists of 14 residues. V was cut by 0 bases and J by 0 bases, with 6 bases left in between. The complete variable domain, with remaining parts taken from reference TRBV7-2 and TRBJ2-7, reads GAGVSQSPSNKVTEKGKDVELRCDPISGHTALYWYRQSLGQGLEFLIYFQGNSAPDKSGLPSDRFSAERTGGSVSTLTIQRTQQEDSAVYLCASSLARDSYEQYFGPGTRLTVT.

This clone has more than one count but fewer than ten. This CDR3 is CASSPGGRRSFSNQPQHF. CDR3 nucleotides: TGTGCCAGTAGTCCAGGAGGACGGAGATCCTTTAGCAATCAGCCCCAGCATTTT. V gene TRBV19 combines with J gene TRBJ1-5; D call uncertain. The CDR3 sequence is 18 residues long. V dropped 5 bases and J dropped 0 bases, with 20 bases sitting between them. Germline V lookup: CDR1 LNHDA, CDR2 SQIVND (reference sequence).

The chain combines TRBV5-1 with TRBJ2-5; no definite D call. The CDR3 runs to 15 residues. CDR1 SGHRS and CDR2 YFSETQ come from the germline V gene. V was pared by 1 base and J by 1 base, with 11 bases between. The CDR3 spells CASSLSSNSQETQYF. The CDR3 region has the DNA TGCGCCAGCAGCTTGTCTTCCAACAGCCAAGAGACCCAGTACTTC.